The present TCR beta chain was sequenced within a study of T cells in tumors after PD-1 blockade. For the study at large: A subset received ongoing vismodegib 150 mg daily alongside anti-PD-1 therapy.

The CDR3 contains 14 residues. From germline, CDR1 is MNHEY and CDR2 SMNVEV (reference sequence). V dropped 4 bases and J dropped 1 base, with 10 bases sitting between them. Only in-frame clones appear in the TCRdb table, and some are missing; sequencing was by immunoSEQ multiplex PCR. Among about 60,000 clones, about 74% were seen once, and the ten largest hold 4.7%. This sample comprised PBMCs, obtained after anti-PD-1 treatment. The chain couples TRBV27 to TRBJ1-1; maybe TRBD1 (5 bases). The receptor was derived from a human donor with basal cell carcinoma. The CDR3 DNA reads TGTGCCAGCAGTTCAGGGATGACGAACACTGAAGCTTTCTTT. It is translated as CASSSGMTNTEAFF.